Here is one T cell receptor (beta chain) with its context. The record originates from a study of T cell changes during pregnancy in multiple sclerosis. Repertoires were generated with immunoSEQ multiplex PCR, while TCRdb's copy carries only in-frame clones and drops some. The table lists some 110,000 clones, about 90% of them singletons. The V and J ends lost 1 base and 6 bases respectively, with 9 bases between them. This CDR3 region has 13 residues. The germline CDR1 and CDR2 sequences are MNHNS and SASEGT. The rearrangement uses TRBV6-1 and TRBJ1-2; no clear D. The clonotype originates from a female donor with multiple sclerosis, enrolled in a pregnancy study. The specimen comprised peripheral blood, sampled in the third trimester of pregnancy. The CDR3 coding sequence is TGTGCCAGCAGTGAAGTGTCAGACAATGGCTACACCTTC. Translation gives CASSEVSDNGYTF.